One sample yielded the 23 T cell receptor beta chains listed below, sequenced in a study of shared clonotypes between healthy human individuals. Measured with immunoSEQ multiplex PCR; TCRdb has only the in-frame clones, and not every one. The data hold 550,000 to 750,000 clones, with about 91% observed a single time. As defined, naive CD8 cells were CD45RO-negative and positively selected for CCR7, with terminally differentiated effector memory CD45RA+ cells excluded. The specimen was naive CD8+ T cells sorted from blood. The receptor source for this set is a young man in good health.

V usage is TRBV7-9 and J usage is TRBJ2-3; 9 bases align to TRBD2. The V gene end was trimmed by 5 bases and the J gene end by 3 bases; junction bases not matched to a gene: 9. The CDR3 extends over 16 amino acids. CDR1 and CDR2 (germline): SEHNR, FQNEAQ (reference sequence). The CDR3 sequence is CASSPTVSGSTDTQYF. CDR3 nucleotide sequence: TGTGCCAGCAGCCCCACGGTTAGCGGGAGTACAGATACGCAGTATTTT.

This chain joins TRBV7-9 and TRBJ1-1; D is uncertain. Germline CDR1 reads SEHNR; CDR2 reads FQNEAQ (reference sequence). The CDR3 is made up of 13 amino acids. V lost 8 bases and J lost 6, with 16 bases in between. The CDR3 protein is CASSPIPRSEAFF. The CDR3 DNA is TGTGCCAGCTCCCCAATCCCGCGGTCTGAAGCTTTCTTT.

V is TRBV7-2 and J is TRBJ1-5; D ambiguous. V was cut by 1 base and J by 4 bases, with 8 bases left in between. CDR1 and CDR2 from the germline V gene are SGHTA and FQGNSA. This CDR3 is 14 amino acids long. The CDR3 here is CASSLEWDNQPQHF. CDR3 nucleotide sequence: TGTGCCAGCAGCTTAGAGTGGGATAATCAGCCCCAGCATTTT.

As concerns this clone: A junction end diverges from the germline sequence, so it may reflect a read error. V usage is TRBV27 and J usage is TRBJ2-7; 7 bases match TRBD1. In germline, CDR1 is MNHEY, CDR2 SMNVEV (reference sequence). This CDR3 is built from 15 residues. CDR3 DNA sequence: TGTGCCAGCCGTTTGGGACAGTATATCTCCTACGAGCAGTACTTC. It specifies CASRLGQYISYEQYF.

The chain joins TRBV5-6 to TRBJ2-2; D uncertain. The germline gives CDR1 SGHDT, CDR2 YYEEEE. V lost 4 bases and J lost 8, with 9 bases in between. The CDR3 is 12 amino acids. The CDR3 region has the DNA TGTGCCAGCAGCACCGGGCCAGGGGAGCTGTTTTTT. This sequence encodes CASSTGPGELFF.

The table lists this clone with a count of one. This chain connects TRBV5-5 to TRBJ2-1; a weak D match, TRBD2 (6 bases). Germline loops: CDR1 SGHKS, CDR2 YYEKEE (reference sequence). Trimming pared 0 bases from V and 5 bases from J, leaving 18 bases between. The CDR3 contains 17 residues. DNA of the CDR3: TGTGCCAGCAGCTTGGGTTTTGGGTCGAGGGAGGACAATGAGCAGTTCTTC. Translating it yields CASSLGFGSREDNEQFF.

The chain combines TRBV9 with TRBJ2-3; D unclear. The length of the CDR3 is 13 residues. With 0 bases removed from V and 5 bases from J, the gap between germline ends came to 7 bases. Germline CDR1 SGDLS, CDR2 YYNGEE. CDR3 DNA sequence: TGTGCCAGCAGCGTAGAAGGGCAAGATACGCAGTATTTT. Amino acid sequence: CASSVEGQDTQYF.

The V gene is TRBV2, the J gene TRBJ2-7, with no clear D. From germline, CDR1 is SNHLY and CDR2 FYNNEI. The germline V and J ends were trimmed by 3 bases and 0 bases, with 9 bases remaining between them. This CDR3 is 14 amino acids long. CDR3 in amino acids: CASSDAGTSYEQYF. CDR3 sequence (DNA): TGTGCCAGCAGTGACGCCGGCACCTCCTACGAGCAGTACTTC. Filled out from reference TRBV2 and TRBJ2-7, the complete variable domain reads EPEVTQTPSHQVTQMGQEVILRCVPISNHLYFYWYRQILGQKVEFLVSFYNNEISEKSEIFDDQFSVERPDGSNFTLKIRSTKLEDSAMYFCASSDAGTSYEQYFGPGTRLTVT.

This chain connects TRBV2 to TRBJ2-7, with 10 bases that match TRBD2. Germline CDR1 SNHLY, CDR2 FYNNEI. Trimming at V came to 0 bases and at J to 4 bases, leaving 12 bases not matched to a gene. The CDR3 consists of 18 residues. The DNA for the CDR3 is TGTGCCAGCAGTGAAGCGCTTCTTGGTACTAGCGGGATTTACGAGCAGTACTTC. It specifies CASSEALLGTSGIYEQYF.

This chain joins TRBV7-9 and TRBJ2-3, with D unresolved. CDR1 is SEHNR, CDR2 FQNEAQ, per germline (reference sequence). Trimming stripped 8 bases from V and 5 bases from J, with 8 bases between. The CDR3 has 11 amino acids. The CDR3 sequence is CASGLGDTQYF. The CDR3, as DNA: TGTGCCAGCGGATTAGGAGATACGCAGTATTTT.

The J gene is TRBJ2-3, the V gene TRBV4-1; unclear D gene. With 0 bases removed from V and 1 base from J, the gap between germline ends came to 5 bases. This CDR3 is built from 14 residues. The germline CDR1 and CDR2 sequences are MGHRA and YSYEKL. The CDR3 spells CASSQDGGTDTQYF. CDR3 DNA sequence: TGCGCCAGCAGCCAAGATGGGGGCACAGATACGCAGTATTTT.

The rearrangement links TRBV27 to TRBJ1-2, with a weak D call TRBD1 (5 bases). The germline CDR1 and CDR2 sequences are MNHEY and SMNVEV (reference sequence). V lost 0 bases, J lost 0 bases, and 14 bases lay in between. The CDR3 sequence is 17 residues long. The CDR3 nucleotides are TGTGCCAGCAGTTTATCCCCAGGGCAGGGAGCTAACTATGGCTACACCTTC. Its protein is CASSLSPGQGANYGYTF.

Remarks on this clone: One junction end disagrees with the germline gene, perhaps due to a read error. The genes are TRBV19 and TRBJ2-1; D not certain. The CDR3 runs to 10 residues. Looked up from germline, CDR1 is LNHDA and CDR2 is SQIVND (reference sequence). CDR3 in DNA: TGCGCGACGGGTTACAATGAGCAGTTCTTC. It translates to CATGYNEQFF.

The V gene is TRBV6-6, the J gene TRBJ2-2; perhaps TRBD1 as D (7 bases). With 6 bases removed from V and 0 bases from J, the gap between germline ends came to 14 bases. Germline V gives CDR1 MNHNY, CDR2 SVGAGI (reference sequence). This CDR3 is built from 16 residues. In DNA, the CDR3 is TGTGCCAGCAGCACGCGGGACAGAGCGAACACCGGGGAGCTGTTTTTT. Translation: CASSTRDRANTGELFF.

This rearrangement joins TRBV7-9 to TRBJ2-1; D might be TRBD2 (6 bases). The CDR3 covers 15 residues. Germline values: CDR1 SEHNR, CDR2 FQNEAQ (reference sequence). V lost 1 base, J lost 3 bases, and 10 bases lay in between. Here the CDR3 reads CASSLGAGIYNEQFF. In DNA form, the CDR3 reads TGTGCCAGCAGCTTAGGGGCGGGAATCTACAATGAGCAGTTCTTC.

The genes are TRBV27 and TRBJ2-5; the match to TRBD2 covers 14 bases. With 8 bases clipped from V and 5 bases from J, the junction kept 1 base outside the gene matches. The V gene's germline CDR1 is MNHEY and CDR2 SMNVEV (reference sequence). The CDR3 totals 13 residues. The CDR3 region is CASGTSGSETQYF. The CDR3 bases are TGTGCCAGCGGGACTAGCGGGAGTGAGACCCAGTACTTC.

V and J are TRBV6-6 and TRBJ2-7, with TRBD1 matching 8 bases. With V trimmed by 2 bases and J by 3 bases, 9 bases remained unmatched. Germline values: CDR1 MNHNY, CDR2 SVGAGI (reference sequence). The CDR3 extends over 16 amino acids. CDR3 residues: CASSYHPGGGVYEQYF. The CDR3 nucleotides are TGTGCCAGCAGTTACCACCCAGGGGGCGGTGTCTACGAGCAGTACTTC.

This clone was seen more than once but under ten times. The chain has TRBV5-6 and TRBJ2-5; D may be TRBD1 (6 bases). This CDR3 is 14 amino acids long. The V end was cut by 4 bases, the J end by 5 bases, with 15 bases between. Per the germline V gene, CDR1 is SGHDT and CDR2 is YYEEEE. CDR3 coding DNA: TGTGCCAGCAGCGCCCAGGGGTTTGCGGAGACCCAGTACTTC. Translated: CASSAQGFAETQYF.

The chain links TRBV30 to TRBJ1-2; D might be TRBD1 (6 bases). There are 16 residues in the CDR3. Germline lookup yields CDR1 GTSNPN and CDR2 SVGIG (reference sequence). Trimming cost V 0 bases and J 1 base, with 15 bases left between them. The CDR3 DNA follows: TGTGCCTGGAGTGTACCGCGGACAGAGTTTAACTATGGCTACACCTTC. Translation gives CAWSVPRTEFNYGYTF.

This chain uses TRBV28 with TRBJ2-5, with TRBD1 matching over 7 bases. CDR1 MDHEN and CDR2 SYDVKM come from the germline V gene. With V trimmed by 2 bases and J by 1 base, 1 base remained unmatched. The CDR3 covers 14 residues. CDR3 in amino acids: CASSLRDSQETQYF. The CDR3 DNA follows: TGTGCCAGCAGTTTACGGGACAGCCAAGAGACCCAGTACTTC.

This chain joins TRBV10-2 and TRBJ2-3; the match to TRBD2 covers 7 bases. From germline, CDR1 is WSHSY and CDR2 SAAADI. Trimming removed 6 bases from V and 7 bases from J; junction bases left unmatched: 7. CDR3 size: 13 residues. The CDR3 reads CASRDPGLNTQYF. DNA of the CDR3: TGCGCCAGCAGGGACCCGGGACTAAATACGCAGTATTTT.

The V call is TRBV5-4, the J call TRBJ1-1; no firm D call. The CDR3 consists of 12 residues. The germline CDR1 and CDR2 sequences are SGHNT and YYREEE (reference sequence). The germline V and J ends were trimmed by 0 bases and 11 bases, with 11 bases remaining between them. For the CDR3, the DNA is TGTGCCAGCAGCTTGGGCGGGGTTAACGCTTTCTTT. This encodes CASSLGGVNAFF. Full variable domain (rest looked up from reference TRBV5-4 and TRBJ1-1): ETGVTQSPTHLIKTRGQQVTLRCSSQSGHNTVSWYQQALGQGPQFIFQYYREEENGRGNFPPRFSGLQFPNYSSELNVNALELDDSALYLCASSLGGVNAFFGQGTRLTVV.

The V call is TRBV28, the J call TRBJ1-4; no firm D call. The V gene's germline CDR1 is MDHEN and CDR2 SYDVKM. Trimming shortened V by 5 bases and J by 7 bases, and 17 bases separated the two germline ends. The CDR3 extends over 15 amino acids. In DNA form, the CDR3 reads TGTGCCAGCAGTACGCTTCGGGGTGCGGCTGAAAAACTGTTTTTT. It is translated as CASSTLRGAAEKLFF.